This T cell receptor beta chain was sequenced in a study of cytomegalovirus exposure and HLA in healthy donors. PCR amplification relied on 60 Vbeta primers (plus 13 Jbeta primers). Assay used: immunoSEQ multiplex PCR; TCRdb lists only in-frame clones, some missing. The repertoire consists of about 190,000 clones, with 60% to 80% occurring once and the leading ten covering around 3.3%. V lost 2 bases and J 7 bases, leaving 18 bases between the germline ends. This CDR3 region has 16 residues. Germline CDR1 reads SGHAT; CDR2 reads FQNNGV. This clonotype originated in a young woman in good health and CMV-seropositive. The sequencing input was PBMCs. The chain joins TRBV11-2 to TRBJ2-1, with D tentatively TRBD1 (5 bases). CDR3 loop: CASSLRAGLYDNEQFF. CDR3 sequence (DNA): TGTGCCAGCAGCTTACGGGCAGGGCTCTACGATAATGAGCAGTTCTTC.